This T cell receptor (beta chain) was observed in a study of cytomegalovirus exposure and HLA in healthy donors. Whole-study context: It was reported in a later analysis that the roughly 120 validation repertoires used the same platform as the approximately 670 first-cohort repertoires. Findings and limits, study-wide: Cytomegalovirus-associated status was assigned to approximately 160 TCR beta chains. Most TCR sequences were seen very rarely across donors, but some public TCRs occurred in many.

Measured with immunoSEQ multiplex PCR; TCRdb has only the in-frame clones, and not every one. The data contain around 250,000 clones, roughly 90% of them singletons. With regard to this clone: Its target is unknown.

The sequence was obtained from a woman under 30 in good health and CMV-seronegative. Specimen: PBMCs.

The CDR3 protein is CASSGGFNQPQHF. The CDR3 bases are TGTGCCAGCTCGGGCGGGTTTAATCAGCCCCAGCATTTT. The chain links TRBV28 to TRBJ1-5; D is unresolved. The V end lost 8 bases, the J end lost 4 bases, and 12 bases lay between the germline ends. CDR3 length equals 13 residues. The germline V gene encodes CDR1 MDHEN and CDR2 SYDVKM. The full variable domain, completed using reference TRBV28 and TRBJ1-5, is DVKVTQSSRYLVKRTGEKVFLECVQDMDHENMFWYRQDPGLGLRLIYFSYDVKMKEKGDIPEGYSVSREKKERFSLILESASTNQTSMYLCASSGGFNQPQHFGDGTRLSIL.